The 22 T cell receptor beta chains presented below share a single source sample, sequenced in a study of blood T cell repertoires in COVID-19. Generated by immunoSEQ multiplex PCR, the TCRdb table keeps only in-frame clones and is missing some. In the table there are over 250,000 clones, roughly nine tenths of which are singletons. The specimen sequenced was peripheral blood. Every receptor here comes from a man between 50 and 59 years old with acute or convalescent COVID-19.

The V call is TRBV5-1, the J call TRBJ1-2; 7 nucleotides line up with TRBD1. Germline V lookup: CDR1 SGHRS, CDR2 YFSETQ. The CDR3 runs to 14 residues. V dropped 4 bases and J dropped 8; count of bases not matched to a gene: 11. CDR3 loop: CASSRRQGGEGYTF. The CDR3 nucleotides read TGCGCCAGCAGCAGACGACAGGGAGGAGAAGGCTACACCTTC. Combining the CDR3 with reference TRBV5-1 and TRBJ1-2 gives the whole variable domain KAGVTQTPRYLIKTRGQQVTLSCSPISGHRSVSWYQQTPGQGLQFLFEYFSETQRNKGNFPGRFSGRQFSNSRSEMNVSTLELGDSALYLCASSRRQGGEGYTFGSGTRLTVV.

This clone was seen a few times. The gene calls are TRBV6-6 and TRBJ2-3; 7 nucleotides agree with TRBD1. Germline assignment: CDR1 MNHNY and CDR2 SVGAGI (reference sequence). Trimming took 0 bases from V and 1 from J; bases not matched to a gene: 4. The CDR3 is 16 amino acids. CDR3 region: CASSYSAGGGTDTQYF. CDR3 bases: TGTGCCAGCAGTTACTCAGCAGGGGGAGGCACAGATACGCAGTATTTT.

The chain links TRBV18 to TRBJ1-2; maybe TRBD1 (5 bases). CDR1 is KGHSH and CDR2 is LQKENI in the germline V gene. Trimming cost V 4 bases and J 5 bases, with 8 bases left between them. This CDR3 comprises 12 residues. The CDR3 sequence: CASSQDRYGYTF. CDR3 sequence (DNA): TGTGCCAGCTCACAAGACAGATATGGCTACACCTTC.

The genes are TRBV11-2 and TRBJ1-2, with D hard to call. Trimming left V 1 base short and J 7 bases short, with 10 bases between. The CDR3 runs to 13 residues. Germline-derived CDR1 and CDR2 are SGHAT and FQNNGV. CDR3 in amino acids: CASSLAGLGGYTF. The CDR3 DNA follows: TGTGCCAGCAGCTTAGCAGGTTTAGGTGGCTACACCTTC. The full variable domain, its missing parts supplied by reference TRBV11-2 and TRBJ1-2, is EAGVAQSPRYKIIEKRQSVAFWCNPISGHATLYWYQQILGQGPKLLIQFQNNGVVDDSQLPKDRFSAERLKGVDSTLKIQPAKLEDSAVYLCASSLAGLGGYTFGSGTRLTVV.

The V and J genes are TRBV7-9 and TRBJ2-7; weak D call: TRBD1 (5 bases). V was pared by 0 bases and J by 6 bases, with 12 bases between. The CDR3 runs to 14 residues. From germline, CDR1 is SEHNR and CDR2 FQNEAQ (reference sequence). CDR3 DNA: TGTGCCAGCAGCTTAGCTGGACAAGACCTCGAGCAGTACTTC. It codes for CASSLAGQDLEQYF.

This chain uses TRBV5-4 with TRBJ1-1; the match to TRBD1 covers 7 bases. The CDR3 is 15 residues long. J was trimmed by 1 base and V by 3 bases; bases with no gene match: 6. CDR1 and CDR2 from the germline V gene are SGHNT and YYREEE (reference sequence). The CDR3 here is CASSWVRTGNTEAFF. CDR3 DNA: TGTGCCAGCAGCTGGGTTCGGACAGGGAACACTGAAGCTTTCTTT.

The chain combines TRBV27 with TRBJ2-3, with D unresolved. The CDR3 length is 13 residues. In germline, CDR1 is MNHEY, CDR2 SMNVEV (reference sequence). V was trimmed by 10 bases and J by 2 bases, leaving 13 bases between them. CDR3 DNA sequence: TGTGCCACCAAACCACTTAACACAGATACGCAGTATTTT. Amino acid sequence: CATKPLNTDTQYF.

This clone showed up just once. The chain has TRBV6-6 and TRBJ1-2; D is undetermined. The V gene's germline CDR1 is MNHNY and CDR2 SVGAGI (reference sequence). The CDR3 contains 14 residues. The V end lost 1 base, the J end lost 7 bases, and 13 bases lay between the germline ends. CDR3 loop: CASSYFDQASGYTF. The CDR3 DNA sequence: TGTGCCAGCAGTTACTTTGACCAAGCGAGTGGCTACACCTTC.

This chain uses TRBV29-1 with TRBJ1-2; D is perhaps TRBD1 (5 bases). CDR1 and CDR2 from the germline V gene are SQVTM and ANQGSEA. CDR3 size: 11 residues. V gave up 4 bases and J gave up 6 bases, with 9 bases separating them. The CDR3 here is CSVGDSHGYTF. Here the CDR3 DNA reads TGCAGCGTTGGCGACAGCCATGGCTACACCTTC. The full variable domain, its missing parts supplied by reference TRBV29-1 and TRBJ1-2, is SAVISQKPSRDICQRGTSLTIQCQVDSQVTMMFWYRQQPGQSLTLIATANQGSEATYESGFVIDKFPISRPNLTFSTLTVSNMSPEDSSIYLCSVGDSHGYTFGSGTRLTVV.

This chain connects TRBV5-8 to TRBJ1-1; 11 nucleotides align to TRBD1. Germline CDR1 SGHTS, CDR2 YDEGEE. V gave up 4 bases and J gave up 5 bases; unmatched junction bases: 13. The CDR3 length is 17 residues. CDR3 nucleotides: TGTGCCAGCAGCAACTGGGACAGGGGGTTTCGACGGACTGAAGCTTTCTTT. Its translation: CASSNWDRGFRRTEAFF.

The chain recombines TRBV6-5 with TRBJ1-1; the match to TRBD1 covers 9 bases. J was trimmed by 10 bases and V by 6 bases; bases with no gene match: 12. The CDR3 is 14 residues long. Per germline, CDR1 MNHEY and CDR2 SVGAGI. The CDR3 coding sequence is TGTGCCAGCAGACCGACAGGGGGATTAGTCGCAGCTTTCTTT. As protein: CASRPTGGLVAAFF.

The V call is TRBV6-5, the J call TRBJ2-7; the D gene is possibly TRBD1 (6 bases). CDR3 length equals 15 residues. The V end was cut by 8 bases, the J end by 4 bases, with 21 bases between. CDR1 is MNHEY and CDR2 is SVGAGI in the germline V gene. The CDR3 region is CASRKDQGKAYEQYF. DNA of the CDR3: TGTGCCAGCCGTAAGGATCAGGGGAAGGCATACGAGCAGTACTTC.

This clone was seen only once. The genes are TRBV7-8 and TRBJ1-1; D uncertain. Germline CDR1 and CDR2: SGHVS and FQNEAQ. The length of the CDR3 is 16 residues. The ends were cut back, 1 base at V and 3 bases at J, with 15 bases in the middle. The CDR3 here is CASSLGSLGLDTEAFF. The CDR3 nucleotides are TGTGCCAGCAGCTTAGGGAGCCTGGGTTTGGACACTGAAGCTTTCTTT.

The chain employs TRBV28 and TRBJ2-7; D is perhaps TRBD2 (5 bases). The germline CDR1 and CDR2 sequences are MDHEN and SYDVKM. The CDR3 runs 12 residues. The ends were cut back, 3 bases at V and 4 bases at J, with 7 bases in the middle. CDR3 region: CASSLDFYEQYF. The CDR3 DNA reads TGTGCCAGCAGTTTGGACTTTTACGAGCAGTACTTC.

The chain uses TRBV12-3 or TRBV12-4 and TRBJ1-1; 7 nucleotides agree with TRBD1. The CDR3 sequence is 12 residues long. J gave up 11 bases and V 1 base, and 4 bases lay outside the gene matches. Written as DNA, the CDR3 is TGTGCCAGCAGTTTAGGGGCAGGGGGGGCTTTCTTT. Amino acid sequence: CASSLGAGGAFF.

The chain couples TRBV7-2 to TRBJ1-4; 8 bases align to TRBD1. The germline CDR1 and CDR2 sequences are SGHTA and FQGNSA. The CDR3 runs to 16 residues. The trim removed 2 bases at V and 6 bases at J, leaving 8 bases unmatched. This CDR3 reads CASSLKNQGAHEKLFF. The CDR3 coding sequence is TGTGCCAGCAGCTTAAAGAATCAGGGGGCACATGAAAAACTGTTTTTT.

V and J are TRBV5-6 and TRBJ2-1; a weak D match, TRBD1 (5 bases). V was cut by 1 base and J by 4 bases, with 12 bases left in between. The germline V gene has CDR1 SGHDT and CDR2 YYEEEE. CDR3 length equals 15 residues. CDR3 DNA sequence: TGTGCCAGCAGCTTGCATGAGACAGTGTACAATGAGCAGTTCTTC. It codes for CASSLHETVYNEQFF.

The V gene is TRBV18, the J gene TRBJ2-7; TRBD1 agrees at 8 bases. CDR3 length: 16 residues. Germline V gives CDR1 KGHSH, CDR2 LQKENI. Trimming at V came to 2 bases and at J to 0 bases, leaving 6 bases not matched to a gene. The CDR3 DNA reads TGTGCCAGCTCACCATCAGAGACAGGGGTCTCCTACGAGCAGTACTTC. As protein: CASSPSETGVSYEQYF.

Concerning this clone itself: The same CDR3 can be traced to other DNA sequences in this sample. The DNA of the CDR3 is TGCGCCAGCAGCTTGGGACCCGGGTCCTACGAGCAGTACTTC. Its protein is CASSLGPGSYEQYF. The chain is built from TRBV5-1 and TRBJ2-7; D remains unclear. The V and J ends lost 0 bases and 1 base respectively, with 8 bases between them. In germline, CDR1 is SGHRS, CDR2 YFSETQ. The CDR3 spans 14 residues.

The genes are TRBV6-5 and TRBJ1-4; D not resolved. V lost 0 bases, J lost 0 bases, and 8 bases lay in between. From germline, CDR1 is MNHEY and CDR2 SVGAGI. This CDR3 comprises 16 residues. Here the CDR3 DNA reads TGTGCCAGCAGTTACTCTGCGGCCACAACTAATGAAAAACTGTTTTTT. Translation: CASSYSAATTNEKLFF.

Comments on this clone: This sample includes further DNA sequences coding for the same CDR3. The chain is built from TRBV11-2 and TRBJ1-2; unclear D gene. The CDR3 runs to 12 residues. The germline V gene encodes CDR1 SGHAT and CDR2 FQNNGV. V lost 5 bases, J lost 4 bases, and 8 bases lay in between. In DNA form, the CDR3 reads TGTGCCAGCAGCCTAGCTCTCTATGGCTACACCTTC. It translates to CASSLALYGYTF.

The V call is TRBV5-1, the J call TRBJ1-4, with D possibly TRBD1 on 5 matching bases. Looked up from germline, CDR1 is SGHRS and CDR2 is YFSETQ. V lost 0 bases to trimming and J lost 0 bases, with 9 bases between them. The CDR3 is 16 amino acids. In nucleotides, the CDR3 is TGCGCCAGCAGCTTGGGGGGACTTTCAACTAATGAAAAACTGTTTTTT. The encoded protein is CASSLGGLSTNEKLFF.